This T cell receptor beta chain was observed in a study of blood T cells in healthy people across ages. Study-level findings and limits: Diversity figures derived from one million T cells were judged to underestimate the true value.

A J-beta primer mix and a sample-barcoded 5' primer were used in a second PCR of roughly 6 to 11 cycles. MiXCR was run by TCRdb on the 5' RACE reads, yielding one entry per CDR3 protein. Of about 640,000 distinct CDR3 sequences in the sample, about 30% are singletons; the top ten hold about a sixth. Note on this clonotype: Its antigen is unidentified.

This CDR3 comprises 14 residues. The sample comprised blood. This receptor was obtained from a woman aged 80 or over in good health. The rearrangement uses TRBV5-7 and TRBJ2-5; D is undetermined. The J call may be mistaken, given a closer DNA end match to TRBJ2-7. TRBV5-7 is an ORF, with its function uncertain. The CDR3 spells CASSLGLIFHEQYF. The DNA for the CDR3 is TGTGCCAGCAGCTTGGGACTTATCTTCCACGAGCAGTACTTC.